This T cell receptor beta chain is from a study of OX40 agonist ivuxolimab in advanced cancers. Turning to the study itself: The dose-escalation cohort was about 80% male, with a mean age of approximately 62 years, ranging about 20 to 85. Regarding the study as a whole: CD8+ T cells (on average) carried more expanded clones than CD4+ T cells.

Only in-frame clones appear in the TCRdb table, and some are missing; sequencing was by immunoSEQ multiplex PCR. The repertoire includes approximately 11,000 clones, about three quarters of them detected once, and about 17% sits in the top ten. With regard to this clone: The antigen is unknown.

The CDR3 is 15 amino acids. Losses at the gene ends were 1 base for V and 3 bases for J; bases not matched to a gene: 7. CDR1 is SGHDT, CDR2 YYEEEE, per germline. Sampling of blood occurred at baseline, cycle 4 day 1, and cycle 7 day 1. The chain is built from TRBV5-6 and TRBJ2-7; 7 positions agree with TRBD1. The material sequenced was CD4+ or CD8+ T cells sorted from blood, taken in a trial of the OX40 agonist ivuxolimab. The source is an adult with an advanced solid tumor such as melanoma, head and neck, liver or kidney cancer. The CDR3 coding sequence is TGTGCCAGCAGCTTGTTGGGGGACAGCGACTACGAGCAGTACTTC. Amino acids: CASSLLGDSDYEQYF. The full variable domain, with the rest looked up from reference TRBV5-6 and TRBJ2-7, is DAGVTQSPTHLIKTRGQQVTLRCSPKSGHDTVSWYQQALGQGPQFIFQYYEEEERQRGNFPDRFSGHQFPNYSSELNVNALLLGDSALYLCASSLLGDSDYEQYFGPGTRLTVT.